This T cell receptor beta chain is drawn from a study of blood T cell repertoires in COVID-19. The assay was immunoSEQ multiplex PCR, and TCRdb's table has in-frame clones only and misses some. Altogether over 250,000 clones are present, about 85% being singletons, with the ten largest covering about an eighth. V shed 1 base and J 3 bases; nucleotides not matched to a gene: 11. This CDR3 contains 17 residues. Per germline, CDR1 SGHVS and CDR2 FQNEAQ. The source is a human donor in a cohort sampled during active COVID-19. The source material was peripheral blood. The chain combines TRBV7-8 with TRBJ1-2; 7 nucleotides align to TRBD1. The CDR3, as DNA: TGTGCCAGCAGCTTAGAGCGGGCAGGGGGAGCCCACTATGGCTACACCTTC. Its protein is CASSLERAGGAHYGYTF.